A selection of T cell receptor beta chains follows, all from one sample in a study of T cell responses to AZD1222 COVID-19 vaccine. The method was immunoSEQ multiplex PCR; TCRdb's version includes in-frame clones alone and lacks a portion of them. The table has under 130,000 clones, 70% to 90% seen once. This specimen was peripheral blood, taken on day 0 of AZD1222 vaccination. The origin of the receptors is an adult in good health. Both conserved end residues are part of each CDR3. A D gene is named only where the DNA matches it firmly. Expanded clones are given a class, and other clones once, few, many or no size at all.

v_call: TRBV28
clone_size: few
j_call: TRBJ1-1
d_call: TRBD1
cdr3_nt: TGTGCCAGCAGTTTATGGACAGGGGTCTTCACTGAAGCTTTCTTT
cdr3_aa: CASSLWTGVFTEAFF

v_call: TRBV6-2/TRBV6-3
clone_size: NA
j_call: TRBJ1-4
d_call: NA
cdr3_nt: TGTGCCAGCAGTTACGTCGGGGACGAAAAACTGTTTTTT
cdr3_aa: CASSYVGDEKLFF

v_call: TRBV5-1
clone_size: once
j_call: TRBJ2-1
d_call: NA
cdr3_nt: TGCGCCAGCAGCTTCTATTCAACACCCTCCTACAATGAGCAGTTCTTC
cdr3_aa: CASSFYSTPSYNEQFF

v_call: TRBV10-3
clone_size: NA
j_call: TRBJ1-1
d_call: TRBD1
cdr3_nt: TGTGCCATCAGTGGCCTTACCGGGACAGGGGGCCCGAACACTGAAGCTTTCTTT
cdr3_aa: CAISGLTGTGGPNTEAFF

v_call: TRBV7-9
clone_size: NA
j_call: TRBJ2-7
d_call: NA
cdr3_nt: TGTGCCAGCAGCTTCATGACAGAGGTGGGGGAGCAGTACTTC
cdr3_aa: CASSFMTEVGEQYF

v_call: TRBV2
clone_size: NA
j_call: TRBJ2-1
d_call: TRBD1
cdr3_nt: TGTGCCAGCAGTGGGACAGGGGGTGATGAGCAGTTCTTC
cdr3_aa: CASSGTGGDEQFF

v_call: TRBV12-3/TRBV12-4
clone_size: NA
j_call: TRBJ2-7
d_call: NA
cdr3_nt: TGTGCCAGCAGTTTGACAACGCGCCACGAGCAGTACTTC
cdr3_aa: CASSLTTRHEQYF

v_call: TRBV6-6
clone_size: NA
j_call: TRBJ1-1
d_call: NA
cdr3_nt: TGTGCCAGCAGTTTAATGGGGGTAGCTTTCTTT
cdr3_aa: CASSLMGVAFF

v_call: TRBV28
clone_size: NA
j_call: TRBJ2-7
d_call: NA
cdr3_nt: TGTGCCAGCGGCGGGGGCCTGGTGGGGGAGCAGTACTTC
cdr3_aa: CASGGGLVGEQYF

v_call: TRBV28
clone_size: NA
j_call: TRBJ1-2
d_call: TRBD1
cdr3_nt: TGTGCCAGCAGTTTAGGAAGGGGGGACAGACACCACTATGGCTACACCTTC
cdr3_aa: CASSLGRGDRHHYGYTF